These 27 T cell receptor beta chains share one sample of origin, sequenced in a study of blood T cell repertoires in COVID-19. Assay used: immunoSEQ multiplex PCR; TCRdb lists only in-frame clones, some missing. The data show around 77,000 clones, about nine tenths seen once. The sample consisted of peripheral blood. These receptors all come from a man aged 70-80 years with active or convalescent COVID-19.

The chain links TRBV6-5 to TRBJ1-6; D not resolved. V lost 0 bases and J 5 bases, leaving 11 bases between the germline ends. The CDR3 extends over 16 amino acids. Germline V gene lookup returns CDR1 MNHEY and CDR2 SVGAGI. In DNA form, the CDR3 reads TGTGCCAGCAGTTACTCCTGGGTAGGAGATAATTCACCCCTCCACTTT. Translated: CASSYSWVGDNSPLHF.

The chain is built from TRBV29-1 and TRBJ2-1, with D perhaps matching TRBD2 (6 bases). The V gene's germline CDR1 is SQVTM and CDR2 ANQGSEA. V dropped 6 bases and J dropped 8 bases, with 14 bases sitting between them. The CDR3 covers 12 residues. CDR3: CSVRQTSYEQFF. In nucleotides, the CDR3 is TGCAGCGTCCGACAGACTAGTTATGAGCAGTTCTTC.

This chain links TRBV23-1 with TRBJ1-2; no definite D call. TRBV23-1 is assigned to the ORF class and has an uncertain function. This CDR3 is 19 amino acids long. V was pared by 2 bases and J by 4 bases, with 26 bases between. The CDR3 coding sequence is TGCGCCAGCAGTCAACCCCCTTGGAGCCCCGAGATCGTCGGCTATGGCTACACCTTC. Its translation: CASSQPPWSPEIVGYGYTF.

This rearrangement joins TRBV11-2 to TRBJ1-1; weak D call: TRBD1 (5 bases). This CDR3 has 13 residues. Trimming left V 0 bases short and J 6 bases short, with 8 bases between. Germline CDR1 SGHAT, CDR2 FQNNGV. CDR3 nucleotides: TGTGCCAGCAGCTTAGAATGGGGGGCTGAAGCTTTCTTT. This encodes CASSLEWGAEAFF.

The DNA of the CDR3 is TGTGCCAGCGGACAGGCCGACCAAGAGACCCAGTACTTC. This gives the protein CASGQADQETQYF. The chain carries TRBV28 and TRBJ2-5; the match to TRBD1 covers 7 bases. V trimming: 8 bases; J trimming: 0 bases; junction bases outside the gene matches: 3. Germline CDR1 reads MDHEN; CDR2 reads SYDVKM. This CDR3 contains 13 residues.

This clone was detected once. The V call is TRBV6-2 or TRBV6-3, the J call TRBJ2-5; 8 bases are shared with TRBD1. The germline CDR1 and CDR2 sequences are MNHEY and SVGEGT. Trimming took 1 base from V and 4 from J; bases not matched to a gene: 8. There are 16 residues in the CDR3. The DNA of the CDR3 is TGTGCCAGCAGTTACTTTACCGGGACAGGAAGAGAGACCCAGTACTTC. Its protein product is CASSYFTGTGRETQYF.

The CDR3 DNA reads as TGTGCCAGCAGCTTGGTGAGGGGGCTCGAAACGGGCTACACCTTC. As protein: CASSLVRGLETGYTF. This rearrangement joins TRBV5-8 to TRBJ1-2; 7 bases line up with TRBD1. The CDR3 runs to 15 residues. Looked up from germline, CDR1 is SGHTS and CDR2 is YDEGEE. V lost 0 bases, J lost 8 bases, and 10 bases stayed unmatched.

The chain is built from TRBV7-6 and TRBJ2-7; the D is unclear. Germline CDR1 SGHVS, CDR2 FNYEAQ. The CDR3 is made up of 13 amino acids. V gave up 10 bases and J gave up 2 bases, with 15 bases separating them. The DNA of the CDR3 is TGTGCCATCCCTCCTTGGCAGGCCTACGAGCAGTACTTC. It specifies CAIPPWQAYEQYF.

V gene TRBV11-2 combines with J gene TRBJ2-1, with unresolved D. The V and J ends lost 1 base and 10 bases respectively, with 11 bases between them. The CDR3 is 13 residues long. CDR1 is SGHAT, CDR2 FQNNGV, per germline. DNA of the CDR3: TGTGCCAGCAGCTTAGGGCTTGGAGAGGAGCAGTTCTTC. It specifies CASSLGLGEEQFF. The full variable domain, rest sourced from reference TRBV11-2 and TRBJ2-1, is EAGVAQSPRYKIIEKRQSVAFWCNPISGHATLYWYQQILGQGPKLLIQFQNNGVVDDSQLPKDRFSAERLKGVDSTLKIQPAKLEDSAVYLCASSLGLGEEQFFGPGTRLTVL.

This clone has just one count. The chain recombines TRBV2 with TRBJ2-5, with D possibly being TRBD2 (6 bases). The CDR3 has 16 residues. Germline CDR1 SNHLY, CDR2 FYNNEI. Between the trimmed V and J ends, which lost 7 bases and 0 bases, there was a span of 18 bases. CDR3 sequence reads: CASTLLASAYQETQYF. Written as DNA, the CDR3 is TGTGCCAGCACCCTTCTGGCTAGCGCGTACCAAGAGACCCAGTACTTC.

This rearrangement joins TRBV20-1 to TRBJ2-3, with TRBD2 matching 7 bases. The CDR3 runs to 18 residues. Per germline, CDR1 DFQATT and CDR2 SNEGSKA (reference sequence). The trim removed 3 bases at V and 0 bases at J, leaving 15 bases unmatched. CDR3 protein: CSASVGGRVLRSTDTQYF. For the CDR3, the DNA is TGCAGTGCTAGTGTCGGCGGGAGAGTCCTCAGAAGCACAGATACGCAGTATTTT.

The V gene is TRBV27, the J gene TRBJ2-3; 12 bases map to TRBD2. Trimming took 0 bases from V and 11 from J; bases not matched to a gene: 12. Germline CDR1 is MNHEY and CDR2 is SMNVEV (reference sequence). The CDR3 has 17 amino acids. The CDR3 is CASSLSGLAGSPVGQYF. DNA for the CDR3: TGTGCCAGCAGTTTATCAGGACTAGCGGGATCGCCAGTCGGGCAGTATTTT.

This clone has more than one count but fewer than ten. The chain recombines TRBV28 with TRBJ2-3; D is possibly TRBD1 (6 bases). CDR1 and CDR2 (germline): MDHEN, SYDVKM. Trimming took off 6 bases at V and 1 base at J, with 11 bases between the two ends. This CDR3 region has 14 residues. CDR3 amino acids: CASRTTGRTDTQYF. CDR3 nucleotide sequence: TGTGCCAGCAGGACCACAGGGCGCACAGATACGCAGTATTTT.

This clone was observed once. The rearrangement uses TRBV5-4 and TRBJ2-1; D is undetermined. V dropped 1 base and J dropped 7 bases, with 21 bases sitting between them. Germline V gene data show CDR1 as SGHNT and CDR2 as YYREEE (reference sequence). The CDR3 covers 17 residues. CDR3 loop: CASSLSNLRGLKNEQFF. CDR3 in DNA: TGTGCCAGCAGCTTGTCGAACCTTCGTGGGCTAAAGAATGAGCAGTTCTTC.

The gene calls are TRBV3-1 (or the pseudogene TRBV3-2) and TRBJ2-5, with no clear D. The CDR3 totals 16 residues. Trimming shortened V by 0 bases and J by 3 bases, and 14 bases separated the two germline ends. In germline, CDR1 is LGHDT, CDR2 YNNKEL (reference sequence). The CDR3, as DNA: TGTGCCAGCAGCCAAGATCGTCATTCTAGTAAAGAGACCCAGTACTTC. Amino acid sequence: CASSQDRHSSKETQYF.

This chain joins TRBV18 and TRBJ2-5, with a possible D match to TRBD1 (5 bases). Trimming shortened V by 2 bases and J by 4 bases, and 8 bases separated the two germline ends. Germline V gives CDR1 KGHSH, CDR2 LQKENI. This CDR3 has 13 residues. The CDR3 here is CASSPYQGETQYF. The CDR3 region has the DNA TGTGCCAGCTCACCATATCAGGGAGAGACCCAGTACTTC.

The chain couples TRBV28 to TRBJ1-4; TRBD1 matches at 9 bases. Germline V gene sequence: CDR1 MDHEN, CDR2 SYDVKM. V lost 6 bases to trimming and J lost 8 bases; unmatched junction nucleotides: 7. The CDR3 runs to 14 residues. CDR3 residues: CASRNAGTGEKLFF. Written as DNA, the CDR3 is TGTGCCAGCAGAAACGCCGGGACAGGGGAAAAACTGTTTTTT.

The chain is built from TRBV5-4 and TRBJ2-7; D is possibly TRBD1 (5 bases). Looked up from germline, CDR1 is SGHNT and CDR2 is YYREEE (reference sequence). V shed 0 bases and J shed 6 bases, with 13 bases lying between them. CDR3 length: 14 residues. Written as DNA, the CDR3 is TGTGCCAGCAGCTTGGCCTATTCGACAGCCGAGCAGTACTTC. This sequence encodes CASSLAYSTAEQYF.

This chain uses TRBV18 with TRBJ1-2; 9 nucleotides line up with TRBD1. Germline V gives CDR1 KGHSH, CDR2 LQKENI. Unmatched junction bases numbered 10, after V lost 4 bases and J lost 4 bases. There are 16 residues in the CDR3. CDR3 DNA: TGTGCCAGCTCACTGTCCCGGGACAGGGCTCTCTATGGCTACACCTTC. Translated, it gives CASSLSRDRALYGYTF. The full variable domain, rest sourced from reference TRBV18 and TRBJ1-2, is NAGVMQNPRHLVRRRGQEARLRCSPMKGHSHVYWYRQLPEEGLKFMVYLQKENIIDESGMPKERFSAEFPKEGPSILRIQQVVRGDSAAYFCASSLSRDRALYGYTFGSGTRLTVV.

The V and J genes are TRBV24-1 and TRBJ2-3; no firm D call. This CDR3 has 12 amino acids. Trimming cost V 5 bases and J 5 bases, with 7 bases left between them. Germline assignment: CDR1 KGHDR and CDR2 SFDVKD. The chain's CDR3 is CATSGLGDTQYF. The CDR3 nucleotides are TGTGCCACCAGTGGACTGGGAGATACGCAGTATTTT.

This chain connects TRBV6-1 to TRBJ2-3; 9 bases match TRBD2. V trimming: 1 base; J trimming: 7 bases; junction bases outside the gene matches: 9. The CDR3 is 16 residues long. The V gene's germline CDR1 is MNHNS and CDR2 SASEGT. CDR3 loop: CASSEERAGGPHTQYF. Written as DNA, the CDR3 is TGTGCCAGCAGTGAAGAGCGGGCGGGAGGGCCTCATACGCAGTATTTT.

The DNA for the CDR3 is TGTGCCAGCTCACCAATTCCAGGGACAGACTATCAGCCCCAGCATTTT. Translation: CASSPIPGTDYQPQHF. The chain is built from TRBV18 and TRBJ1-5; 7 bases are shared with TRBD1. V was clipped by 2 bases and J by 5 bases; unmatched bases: 9. The germline CDR1 and CDR2 sequences are KGHSH and LQKENI. CDR3 length: 16 residues.

The chain employs TRBV6-5 and TRBJ2-5, with 10 bases that match TRBD1. This CDR3 is built from 15 residues. With 3 bases clipped from V and 5 bases from J, the junction kept 6 bases outside the gene matches. Germline V gene lookup returns CDR1 MNHEY and CDR2 SVGAGI. CDR3 coding DNA: TGTGCCAGCAGTTATCTTGGGACAGGGGAGGAGACCCAGTACTTC. Translation gives CASSYLGTGEETQYF.

The chain couples TRBV30 to TRBJ1-5; 7 bases are shared with TRBD1. Germline values: CDR1 GTSNPN, CDR2 SVGIG (reference sequence). J gave up 7 bases and V 5 bases, and 8 bases lay outside the gene matches. The CDR3 runs to 13 residues. This chain's CDR3 is CAWEGGGGQPQHF. The CDR3 nucleotides are TGTGCCTGGGAAGGAGGGGGCGGCCAGCCCCAGCATTTT.

To note about this clone: One end of the junction is discordant with germline, which a read error may explain. The rearrangement joins TRBV28 to TRBJ2-3; 7 bases line up with TRBD2. The CDR3 extends over 13 amino acids. Germline values: CDR1 MDHEN, CDR2 SYDVKM. CDR3 amino acids: CASSLDRIGLVVF. The CDR3 DNA reads TGTGCCAGCAGTTTAGACCGAATCGGACTAGTGGTTTTT. The variable domain in full, completed from reference TRBV28 and TRBJ2-3, reads DVKVTQSSRYLVKRTGEKVFLECVQDMDHENMFWYRQDPGLGLRLIYFSYDVKMKEKGDIPEGYSVSREKKERFSLILESASTNQTSMYLCASSLDRIGLVVFGPGTRLTVL.

The chain links TRBV9 to TRBJ2-3; D is ambiguous. The CDR3 length is 15 residues. V lost 0 bases, J lost 4 bases, and 12 bases lay in between. Germline CDR1 SGDLS, CDR2 YYNGEE. This CDR3 reads CASSVALTAPDTQYF. CDR3 nucleotides: TGTGCCAGCAGCGTAGCTCTGACTGCGCCAGATACGCAGTATTTT.

The rearrangement joins TRBV18 to TRBJ1-2; D is uncertain. In germline, CDR1 is KGHSH, CDR2 LQKENI. The CDR3 extends over 16 amino acids. V was clipped by 4 bases and J by 7 bases, with 22 bases between them. CDR3 sequence (DNA): TGTGCCAGCTCACTATCCTCTGTCATGCGGGATCGTGGCTACACCTTC. This encodes CASSLSSVMRDRGYTF.